This TCR beta chain was sequenced during a study of graft-versus-host responses after intestinal transplantation (dated by TCRdb to the early 2020s). With respect to the entire study: Recipients received multivisceral, liver-intestinal, or isolated intestinal transplants. Every recipient was given anti-thymocyte globulin induction, then maintenance tacrolimus and steroids for roughly 3 years. After intestinal transplantation, graft-versus-host and host-versus-graft alloreactive T cell clones were followed in the graft, circulation and bone marrow using bulk TCR-beta CDR3 sequencing. Alloreactive clones were identified by sequencing pre-transplant mixed lymphocyte reaction products and comparing them with unstimulated pre-transplant donor and recipient T cells. Of the 20 to 25 intestinal transplant recipients enrolled in the cohort, one of whom was a retransplant, a few patients without pretransplant specimens were excluded. A peak of at least 4% donor T cells among recipient peripheral blood mononuclear cells was the definition used for donor T cell macrochimerism. Samples from a few later patients were sequenced in-house on an Illumina MiSeq with MiXCR processing rather than by the commercial service.

To isolate intraepithelial and lamina propria lymphocytes from graft specimens, dithiothreitol, EDTA incubations and collagenase D digestion were used. Bulk TCR-beta sequencing was performed on serial intestinal graft biopsy specimens collected as late as 600 days after transplant. Library method: the immunoSEQ multiplex PCR assay. For most patients, high-throughput TCR-beta CDR3 sequencing of genomic DNA was performed by Adaptive Biotechnologies. The original methods were these. TCR sequencing data were retrieved from Adaptive's ImmunoSEQ software for roughly 17 patients, whereas a few other patients were processed with MiXCR and VDJtools. CDR3 nucleotide sequences shared between donor and recipient were removed because the origin of such sequences could not be assigned. At least 2-fold expansion over unstimulated cells and a minimum CFSE-low frequency of 0.002% (template counts) or 0.001% (read counts) were required for clones to be classified as alloreactive. A clone was considered mappable if detected in the sequenced pre-transplant spleen, lymph node, or MLR CFSE-low populations of the donor or recipient. The cumulative frequency of alloreactive clones was calculated as a percentage of all sequences, weighted by copy number. Drawn from immuneACCESS, this table holds only the in-frame rearrangements with V and J called that TCRdb kept. Clones are partly lost; checked studies trace under half to an unresolved V gene and leave the rest unexplained. V and J calls and clone size are copied from that table; D and trimming were computed from the DNA. This sample is represented by about 18,000 clones; 65% to 90% of them were singletons. The ten largest clones capture just over 5.5% of the sample.

The germline V gene yields MNHNS for CDR1 and SASEGT for CDR2. V gives up 1 base and J gives up 16 bases, and the segment between their germline ends measures 22 bases. The CDR3, cysteine through phenylalanine, is 15 amino acids long. The entry retains the CDR3 DNA only, 45 bases that are in frame from base 1. The investigation overall reported the following: GvH clones were detected in recipient bone marrow, and some of these GvH clones were observed earlier in ileal mucosa or blood, consistent with an intestinal mucosal origin. Conclusions were limited by the relatively low number and heterogeneity of intestinal transplant patients. In the allografts of patients with donor T cell macrochimerism, GvH to HvG T cell clonal ratios were high. Early after transplant, peak levels of circulating GvH clones were associated with declines in HvG clones.

Note on this clone: Which antigen it targets is not known. No quality values exist for individual bases; no much larger clone is one base distant.

The receptor was derived from a human patient who received an intestinal transplant, so some T cells may come from the graft donor. The chain employs TRBV6-1 and TRBJ1-4, with the D gene not clear enough to name. Sample: ileum tissue, taken 17 days after transplant. The encoded CDR3 is CASSEVGRRTMNPFF. The base sequence is TGTGCCAGCAGTGAAGTGGGCAGGAGGACTATGAATCCGTTTTTT.